The rows below give T cell receptor beta chains drawn from one sample of a study of CD8 T cells in ankylosing spondylitis. TCRdb re-derived calls from the 5' RACE reads in MiXCR, one entry per CDR3 protein. There are roughly 240,000 distinct CDR3 sequences in the sample; roughly a third occur only once, and 4% to 5.5% lies in the top ten. Sample: blood, either unsorted or a sorted T cell fraction (not recorded which). These receptor sequences come from a male donor with ankylosing spondylitis or in good health (not recorded which). Both conserved end residues are part of each CDR3. The D gene is left open where the match is weak. Size is stated for part of the rows, as once, few or many counts, or as a class when the clone is expanded.

CDR3aa	CDR3nt	v_gene	abundance	len	d_gene	j_gene
CASSLIGQGGGEQFF	TGCGCCAGCAGCTTGATCGGGCAGGGGGGAGGGGAGCAGTTCTTC	TRBV5-1	NA	15	NA	TRBJ2-1
CASSYLPLDSYEQYF	TGTGCCAGCAGTTACCTCCCATTGGACTCCTACGAGCAGTACTTC	TRBV6-5	few	15	NA	TRBJ2-7
CASSQDFDAQYF	TGCGCCAGCAGCCAAGATTTTGACGCGCAGTATTTT	TRBV4-1	few	12	NA	TRBJ2-3
CSAIGQGVNEQFF	TGCAGTGCTATAGGGCAGGGGGTCAATGAGCAGTTCTTC	TRBV20-1	NA	13	TRBD1	TRBJ2-1
CASSYPGVEQYF	TGTGCCAGCAGTTACCCCGGGGTGGAGCAGTACTTC	TRBV6-6	many	12	NA	TRBJ2-7
CSVRDRGYEQYF	TGCAGCGTTCGGGACAGGGGTTACGAGCAGTACTTC	TRBV29-1	NA	12	TRBD1	TRBJ2-7
CASSSQARAREKLFF	TGTGCCAGCAGCTCCCAGGCGAGGGCTAGGGAAAAACTGTTTTTT	TRBV7-2	few	15	NA	TRBJ1-4
CASSEGQNNEQFF	TGTGCCAGCAGCGAAGGACAGAACAATGAGCAGTTCTTC	TRBV7-2	NA	13	NA	TRBJ2-1
CASSLDFGGAYGYTF	TGCGCCAGCAGCTTGGATTTTGGGGGAGCCTATGGCTACACCTTC	TRBV5-1	NA	15	NA	TRBJ1-2
CAGSGRTDTQYF	TGTGCCGGGTCCGGCCGCACAGATACGCAGTATTTT	TRBV18	NA	12	NA	TRBJ2-3
CSARAPDSQETQYF	TGCAGTGCTAGAGCTCCGGACTCGCAAGAGACCCAGTACTTC	TRBV20-1	few	14	NA	TRBJ2-5
CGIPNYTF	TGCGGGATCCCAAACTACACCTTC	TRBV5-1	NA	8	NA	TRBJ1-2
CASSFGQGLKSPLHF	TGTGCCAGCAGTTTTGGACAGGGCCTTAAGTCACCCCTCCACTTT	TRBV12-3/TRBV12-4	NA	15	TRBD1	TRBJ1-6
CASSHLAGDKETQYF	TGTGCCAGCAGCCACCTAGCGGGGGATAAAGAGACCCAGTACTTC	TRBV11-2	NA	15	TRBD2	TRBJ2-5
CASSATWSPAQNEQFF	TGTGCCAGCAGCGCCACCTGGTCCCCAGCTCAGAATGAGCAGTTCTTC	TRBV2	NA	16	NA	TRBJ2-1
CSAPDGATNEKLFF	TGCAGTGCTCCGGACGGCGCAACTAATGAAAAACTGTTTTTT	TRBV20-1	NA	14	NA	TRBJ1-4
CASSGEGAEAFF	TGTGCCAGCAGCGGGGAGGGCGCTGAAGCTTTCTTT	TRBV9	NA	12	NA	TRBJ1-1
CASSLATGNYEQYF	TGTGCCAGCAGCTTAGCGACAGGGAACTACGAGCAGTACTTC	TRBV6-5	few	14	TRBD1	TRBJ2-7
CASRAPGTRIGELFF	TGTGCCAGCAGAGCGCCCGGGACTAGGATCGGGGAGCTGTTTTTT	TRBV12-3/TRBV12-4	NA	15	TRBD2	TRBJ2-2
CASSVGTGTSGGSGADTQYF	TGTGCCAGCAGCGTAGGAACCGGGACTAGCGGGGGGAGCGGCGCAGATACGCAGTATTTT	TRBV9	NA	20	TRBD2	TRBJ2-3
CASSSGTESNQPQHF	TGTGCCAGCAGTTCCGGGACAGAAAGCAATCAGCCCCAGCATTTT	TRBV6-5	few	15	TRBD1	TRBJ1-5
CSLLSTGAQYF	TGCAGCCTGCTCTCCACAGGGGCCCAGTACTTC	TRBV29-1	few	11	TRBD1	TRBJ2-5
CASSLGGLDTQYF	TGTGCCAGCAGTTTAGGGGGGCTTGATACGCAGTATTTT	TRBV27	few	13	NA	TRBJ2-3
CSAPGGAYYEQYF	TGCAGTGCTCCCGGCGGGGCGTACTACGAGCAGTACTTC	TRBV20-1	many	13	NA	TRBJ2-7
CASSRGDGTEAFF	TGTGCCAGCAGCAGGGGGGATGGGACTGAAGCTTTCTTT	TRBV7-9	few	13	NA	TRBJ1-1
CSARIDEVQETQYF	TGCAGTGCTAGGATTGATGAGGTGCAAGAGACCCAGTACTTC	TRBV20-1	few	14	NA	TRBJ2-5
CSARDGAAEGNQPQHF	TGCAGTGCTAGGGACGGGGCGGCGGAGGGTAATCAGCCCCAGCATTTT	TRBV20-1	few	16	NA	TRBJ1-5
CSDRSGTGTQYF	TGCAGCGACCGGTCCGGGACAGGGACCCAGTACTTC	TRBV29-1	once	12	TRBD1	TRBJ2-5
CASSKQGYGYTF	TGTGCCAGCAGTAAACAGGGATACGGCTACACCTTC	TRBV27	few	12	NA	TRBJ1-2
CATLEAGQSGEKLFF	TGTGCCACCCTCGAGGCGGGACAGTCTGGTGAAAAACTGTTTTTT	TRBV7-9	few	15	TRBD1	TRBJ1-4
CASSRGRRNEQFF	TGTGCCAGCAGTAGGGGGCGGAGGAATGAGCAGTTCTTC	TRBV7-6	NA	13	TRBD1	TRBJ2-1
CSARAGGPHEQFF	TGCAGTGCTAGGGCGGGGGGGCCCCATGAGCAGTTCTTC	TRBV20-1	NA	13	TRBD2	TRBJ2-1
CASSWLAGTLNEQYF	TGTGCCAGCAGTTGGCTAGCGGGGACACTAAACGAGCAGTACTTC	TRBV27	NA	15	TRBD2	TRBJ2-7
CASSPRDRNNEQFF	TGTGCCAGCAGTCCGAGGGACAGGAACAATGAGCAGTTCTTC	TRBV27	NA	14	TRBD1	TRBJ2-1
CASGDMGVEQYF	TGCGCCAGCGGGGACATGGGGGTCGAGCAGTACTTC	TRBV5-1	NA	12	NA	TRBJ2-7
CASSLAGQGLYEQYF	TGTGCCAGCAGCCTGGCGGGACAGGGGCTCTACGAGCAGTACTTC	TRBV5-5	NA	15	TRBD1	TRBJ2-7
CASSTGDLAQPQHF	TGCGCCAGCAGCACAGGGGATCTGGCTCAGCCCCAGCATTTT	TRBV5-1	NA	14	TRBD1	TRBJ1-5
CASSPGTKLLGYTF	TGTGCCAGCAGTCCCGGGACAAAACTTTTGGGCTACACCTTC	TRBV12-3/TRBV12-4	NA	14	NA	TRBJ1-2
CASSFTGGTYNEQFF	TGTGCCAGCAGCTTTACAGGGGGTACCTACAATGAGCAGTTCTTC	TRBV11-2	few	15	TRBD1	TRBJ2-1
CASSPESGNQPQHF	TGTGCCAGCTCACCTGAGAGCGGGAATCAGCCCCAGCATTTT	TRBV18	NA	14	NA	TRBJ1-5
CSAADRVSIYEQYF	TGCAGTGCCGCTGACAGGGTCAGTATCTACGAGCAGTACTTC	TRBV20-1	few	14	TRBD1	TRBJ2-7
CASSDVQAPYYYEQYF	TGTGCCAGCAGTGACGTACAGGCCCCTTACTACTACGAGCAGTACTTC	TRBV27	NA	16	NA	TRBJ2-7
CASSLWAGGEETQYF	TGTGCCAGCAGTTTGTGGGCGGGCGGGGAAGAGACCCAGTACTTC	TRBV12-3/TRBV12-4	few	15	NA	TRBJ2-5
CASSEVPGVRSPLHF	TGTGCCAGCAGTGAGGTACCGGGGGTTCGCTCACCCCTCCACTTT	TRBV9	few	15	NA	TRBJ1-6
CASSSRADSYEQYF	TGTGCCAGCAGTTCGAGGGCGGATTCCTACGAGCAGTACTTC	TRBV12-3/TRBV12-4	NA	14	NA	TRBJ2-7
CASTAGLTYNEQFF	TGTGCCAGCACCGCGGGACTAACCTACAATGAGCAGTTCTTC	TRBV7-6	NA	14	TRBD2	TRBJ2-1
CATSGQTGAYEQYF	TGTGCCACCAGCGGGCAGACAGGGGCCTACGAGCAGTACTTC	TRBV15	NA	14	TRBD1	TRBJ2-7
CASSWGGRSNEKLFF	TGTGCCAGCAGCTGGGGGGGACGGTCGAATGAAAAACTGTTTTTT	TRBV5-6	NA	15	NA	TRBJ1-4
CSAPPPSGFSTDTQYF	TGCAGTGCTCCCCCCCCCAGCGGGTTTAGCACAGATACGCAGTATTTT	TRBV20-1	NA	16	NA	TRBJ2-3